The clone carrying this T cell receptor beta chain was counted many times. Arm-PCR of CDR3 regions with iRepertoire HTBI primers generated TCR beta libraries. TCRdb analysed the multiplex PCR reads with MiXCR anew, one entry per CDR3 protein. The data show 500,000 or so distinct CDR3 sequences, about 15% seen once. This sample's time point: newly diagnosed GD, antithyroid drugs for less than 3 months. Making the TCR library involved RNA that had been extracted from PBMCs. CDR1 and CDR2 (germline): LGHDT, YNNKEL (reference sequence). CDR3 size: 14 residues. J gave up 7 bases and V 5 bases, and 5 bases lay outside the gene matches. This sample was taken from a study of regulatory T cells in long-lasting Graves disease. A further study also used this sample, focusing on T cells in Graves' hyperthyroidism and ophthalmopathy. From that report: Most clonotypes that expanded in the thyroid above 0.001 also showed up in blood. The model's output predicted ophthalmopathy at a median of 6.5 months prior to onset.

The material sequenced was peripheral blood mononuclear cells (PBMCs), taken at new diagnosis, from a patient treated with antithyroid drugs. This chain joins TRBV3-1 and TRBJ1-6; 7 nucleotides match TRBD1. This TCR was sampled from a woman aged 40 to 65 with Graves disease. The CDR3 DNA reads as TGTGCCAGCAGCATGGGACAGCAGAATTCACCCCTCCACTTT. This sequence encodes CASSMGQQNSPLHF.